This TCR beta chain emerged from a study of cytomegalovirus exposure and HLA in healthy donors. Unrecorded immune exposures were likely, despite nominal health at sampling. The PCR made use of 60 Vbeta and 13 Jbeta primers. Some clones are missing from TCRdb's copy, which holds only in-frame ones; the method was immunoSEQ multiplex PCR. The table records about 140,000 clones, roughly 75% of them present only once. About this clone: The antigen remains undetermined.

Findings of the study overall: Some TCR beta chains (roughly 160 of them) were listed as cytomegalovirus-associated.

V trimming: 3 bases; J trimming: 0 bases; junction bases outside the gene matches: 5. CDR1 is MDHEN and CDR2 is SYDVKM in the germline V gene. This CDR3 contains 18 residues. This sequence was found in a man between 40 and 49 years old in good health and CMV-seronegative. Sequencing was done on a sample of PBMCs. The chain couples TRBV28 to TRBJ2-6, with 10 bases aligning to TRBD2. The DNA of the CDR3 is TGTGCCAGCAGTTTTCGCCTAGCGGGGGTCTCTGGGGCCAACGTCCTGACTTTC. Translation: CASSFRLAGVSGANVLTF. The full variable domain, rest sourced from reference TRBV28 and TRBJ2-6, is DVKVTQSSRYLVKRTGEKVFLECVQDMDHENMFWYRQDPGLGLRLIYFSYDVKMKEKGDIPEGYSVSREKKERFSLILESASTNQTSMYLCASSFRLAGVSGANVLTFGAGSRLTVL.